This is a list of T cell receptor beta chains from one sample in a study of CD8+CD57+ T cells in acquired aplastic anemia. MiXCR, run by TCRdb on the reads, gives a single entry per CDR3 protein. The sample gives tens of thousands of distinct CDR3 sequences, approximately 45% of which show up once; roughly 70% is in the top ten. The sequenced sample consisted of sorted CD4+, CD8+, or CD8+CD57+ T cells (not recorded which) from PBMCs. These receptor sequences come from a human donor in good health, serving as a control. Each CDR3 is given with its conserved first and last residue. A D gene is named only where the DNA matches it firmly. Clone size is shown for a subset of rows, as once, few, many or a class of expanded clone.

d_call	v_call	clone_size	j_call	cdr3_nt	cdr3_aa
NA	TRBV10-2	NA	TRBJ2-3	TGCGCCAGCAGAGGCTATAGCACAGATACGCAGTATTTT	CASRGYSTDTQYF
NA	TRBV29-1	many	TRBJ2-5	TGCAGCGTTGAAGACGAGGTGGGAGAGACCCAGTACTTC	CSVEDEVGETQYF
NA	TRBV19	NA	TRBJ1-5	TGTGCCAGCAGACAAAATCAGCCCCAGCATTTT	CASRQNQPQHF
NA	TRBV10-1	many	TRBJ2-2	TGCGCCAGCAGTCGCGAACAGACACCTTTTAACACCGGGGAGCTGTTTTTT	CASSREQTPFNTGELFF
TRBD1	TRBV19	few	TRBJ1-2	TGTGCCACTGAGGACAGGGAAAAGAATGGCTACACCTTC	CATEDREKNGYTF
TRBD1	TRBV11-2	few	TRBJ1-1	TGTGCCAGCAGCTTAGTAGGCAACAGGGGCCCTGAAGCTTTCTTT	CASSLVGNRGPEAFF
NA	TRBV2	many	TRBJ1-2	TGTGCCAGCAGTGAAGCGCGCGGACCAGCTGGCTACACCTTC	CASSEARGPAGYTF
NA	TRBV6-1	many	TRBJ1-1	TGTGCCAGTCTCTCCCCTGAAGCTTTCTTT	CASLSPEAFF
NA	TRBV24-1	NA	TRBJ2-1	TGTGCCACCAGTGATTCGGGCACCTCCGGCTATGAGCAGTTCTTC	CATSDSGTSGYEQFF
NA	TRBV11-1	many	TRBJ1-3	TGTGCCAGCAGCCCCAGCCCGGGAGATCGCTCTGGAAACACCATATATTTT	CASSPSPGDRSGNTIYF
NA	TRBV13	NA	TRBJ2-5	TGTGCCAGCAGCCGCTTGGTCCAAGAGACCCAGTACTTC	CASSRLVQETQYF
TRBD1	TRBV5-1	NA	TRBJ1-4	TGCGCCAGCCGCCAAACCAGGGGGAGTGAAAAACTGTTTTTT	CASRQTRGSEKLFF
NA	TRBV2	NA	TRBJ2-2	TGTGCCAGCATAAGCCCCGGGGAGCTGTTTTTT	CASISPGELFF
TRBD2	TRBV20-1	NA	TRBJ2-7	TGCAGTGCTAGAGAGGGCGGGGGGCCCTCCTACGAGCAGTACTTC	CSAREGGGPSYEQYF
NA	TRBV9	NA	TRBJ1-2	TGTGCCAGCAGCGTAGGAGTCTATGGCTACACCTTC	CASSVGVYGYTF
TRBD2	TRBV20-1	many	TRBJ2-5	TGCAGTGCTAGTCACGGACTAGCGGGAGCAGAGACCCAGTACTTC	CSASHGLAGAETQYF
TRBD2	TRBV20-1	many	TRBJ2-7	TGCAGTGCCGCGGGACTAGCGGCCGGCTCCTACGAGCAGTACTTC	CSAAGLAAGSYEQYF
TRBD1	TRBV7-8	many	TRBJ2-7	TGTGCCAGCAGCTGGGACAGATACGAGCAGTACTTC	CASSWDRYEQYF
TRBD1	TRBV20-1	many	TRBJ1-1	TGCAGTGCCAGGACAGGGACCGTCGCTGAAGCTTTCTTT	CSARTGTVAEAFF
TRBD2	TRBV7-9	many	TRBJ2-7	TGTGCCAGCAGCACACTAGCGGGGGCCTCCTACGAGCAGTACTTC	CASSTLAGASYEQYF
TRBD1	TRBV19	NA	TRBJ1-4	TGTGCCAGTAGTGACACAGGGGGCGCTGAAAAACTGTTTTTT	CASSDTGGAEKLFF
NA	TRBV7-9	NA	TRBJ2-5	TGTGCCAGCAGCTTGGGGACCCAGTACTTC	CASSLGTQYF
TRBD2	TRBV19	many	TRBJ2-2	TGTGCCAGTAAGCGGGGTTCGAACACCGGGGAGCTGTTTTTT	CASKRGSNTGELFF
NA	TRBV19	many	TRBJ2-7	TGTGCCAGTAGTATATTCTCTGGGTCCGAGCAGTACTTC	CASSIFSGSEQYF
NA	TRBV30	NA	TRBJ2-7	TGTGCCTGGAGTGTATCCCAGGGAAACGAGCAGTACTTC	CAWSVSQGNEQYF
NA	TRBV11-2	many	TRBJ2-7	TGTGCCAGCAGCACCGATGGGCGTGGGGATTACGAGCAGTACTTC	CASSTDGRGDYEQYF
NA	TRBV2	NA	TRBJ1-2	TGTGCCAGCATTGGGGGGCTTGGCTACACCTTC	CASIGGLGYTF
TRBD1	TRBV25-1	NA	TRBJ2-3	TGTGCCAGCAGCCAAGTTAGGAGACAGGGCCACGATACGCAGTATTTT	CASSQVRRQGHDTQYF
NA	TRBV6-1	many	TRBJ1-1	TGTGCCAGCAGCCCGACGGACAGCCAGTTTGAAGCTTTCTTT	CASSPTDSQFEAFF
TRBD1	TRBV10-3	NA	TRBJ1-6	TGTGCCATCAGCGGGACAGGGGATTCACCCCTCCACTTT	CAISGTGDSPLHF
NA	TRBV10-2	NA	TRBJ1-5	TGCGCCAGCTCTGGACAGTTCAATCAGCCCCAGCATTTT	CASSGQFNQPQHF
TRBD1	TRBV9	many	TRBJ1-1	TGTGCCAGCAGCGTAGAAGGAACAGGGGACACTGAAGCTTTCTTT	CASSVEGTGDTEAFF
NA	TRBV20-1	NA	TRBJ2-3	TGCAGTGCAAGCGGGACCACAGGGTGGGATACGCAGTATTTT	CSASGTTGWDTQYF
NA	TRBV4-1	NA	TRBJ2-3	TGCGCCAGCAGCCCAAAAGGGGGAAGGAGAACAGATACGCAGTATTTT	CASSPKGGRRTDTQYF
TRBD1	TRBV5-4	many	TRBJ2-7	TGTGCCAGCAGCACGGGACAGGGGGCTCGGGAGCAGTACTTC	CASSTGQGAREQYF
NA	TRBV30	NA	TRBJ1-2	TGTGCCTGGAGTGTAACCGAATATGGCTACACCTTC	CAWSVTEYGYTF
NA	TRBV7-2	NA	TRBJ2-7	TGTGCCAGCAGCCCCAGGGCATACGAGCAGTACTTC	CASSPRAYEQYF
NA	TRBV2	NA	TRBJ1-5	TGTGCCAGCAGTGTCAGGGATGGGCAGCCCCAGCATTTT	CASSVRDGQPQHF
TRBD1	TRBV24-1	many	TRBJ2-5	TGTGCCACCAGTGACGGGGACAGCCAAGAGACCCAGTACTTC	CATSDGDSQETQYF
NA	TRBV11-2	NA	TRBJ1-2	TGTGCCAGCAGCCGAAGTCACAGGGACTTTAACTATGGCTACACCTTC	CASSRSHRDFNYGYTF
NA	TRBV15	NA	TRBJ1-6	TGTGCCACCAAGGGCATGTTGAATTCACCCCTCCACTTT	CATKGMLNSPLHF
NA	TRBV2	many	TRBJ2-5	TGTGCCAGCAGTGTCATTGAGGAGACCCAGTACTTC	CASSVIEETQYF
NA	TRBV20-1	many	TRBJ1-1	TGCAGTGCTCTGGAGGGGGACACTGAAGCTTTCTTT	CSALEGDTEAFF
TRBD2	TRBV20-1	many	TRBJ2-1	TGCAGTGCTAGAAGCGGGGATGCCATAGATGAGCAGTTCTTC	CSARSGDAIDEQFF
NA	TRBV7-8	NA	TRBJ1-1	TGTGCCAGCAGCTCGGAAAAGAACACTGAAGCTTTCTTT	CASSSEKNTEAFF
TRBD1	TRBV11-3	NA	TRBJ2-7	TGTGCCAGCAGCCGAAGAGACAGGGGCGGGAACGAGCAGTACTTC	CASSRRDRGGNEQYF
NA	TRBV19	once	TRBJ1-1	TGTGCCAGTAAGGGGGGAACGTACACTGAAGCTTTCTTT	CASKGGTYTEAFF
NA	TRBV19	many	TRBJ1-2	TGTGCCAGTACCCCACTTGGGGGGCGAGGTAACTATGGCTACACCTTC	CASTPLGGRGNYGYTF
TRBD1	TRBV10-3	NA	TRBJ1-5	TGTGCCATCAGTGATTCCGGGACAGGACCGTATCAGCCCCAGCATTTC	CAISDSGTGPYQPQHF
NA	TRBV24-1	NA	TRBJ2-1	TGTGCCACCAGTGATCGCCTCAAACCGAATGGGAATGAGCAGTTCTTC	CATSDRLKPNGNEQFF
TRBD2	TRBV10-3	NA	TRBJ2-1	TGTGCCATCGGGGTAGCGGGAGTTCACAATGAGCAGTTCTTC	CAIGVAGVHNEQFF
NA	TRBV6-5	few	TRBJ1-1	TGTGCCAGCAGTTACTCGGGGGCTACAGCTTTCTTT	CASSYSGATAFF
NA	TRBV11-1	once	TRBJ2-7	TGTGCCAACAGCTTAAACCGGGGCGAGCAGTACTTC	CANSLNRGEQYF